This TCR beta chain is drawn from a study of monozygotic twins with inflammatory bowel disease. General study results and limits: Data gave no support to a single strong signal or clonotype associated with IBD. Varied immunosuppressive treatments among patients may have increased repertoire variability. Sharing of clonotypes with others was lower in IBD patients than in healthy twins, and this was especially so with disease activity.

Remarks on this clonotype: Its antigen is not identified.

The CDR3 length is 15 residues. Per sample, reverse transcription was split into eight reactions. TCRdb reprocessed the 5' RACE reads and stores each CDR3 protein as one record, lacking DNA. The sample spans approximately 400,000 distinct CDR3 sequences; the ten largest clones claim 2.6%. This TCR was recovered from a human donor with ulcerative colitis or Crohn's disease, or a healthy co-twin of an affected twin (not recorded which). Source material: blood. This chain links TRBV12-3 or TRBV12-4 with TRBJ2-3; TCRdb's assignment of TRBD1 cannot be checked, as there is no DNA. The CDR3 loop is CASSHRRDSTDTQYF.